The 23 T cell receptor beta chains listed next were all sequenced from one sample in a study of blood T cells in healthy people across ages. Next came a second PCR, run for about 6 to 12 cycles, which used a sample-barcoded 5' primer along with a J-beta primer mix. TCRdb redid the calling of the 5' RACE reads with MiXCR, one entry per CDR3 protein. The table has over 1,200,000 distinct CDR3 sequences, 59% seen once. The sample was blood. The receptors were gathered from a man between 18 and 35 years old in good health.

This clonotype appeared a few times. CDR3: CSARADLTDTQYF. The CDR3 region has the DNA TGCAGTGCTAGAGCAGACTTAACAGATACGCAGTATTTT. The chain uses TRBV20-1 and TRBJ2-3; no firm D call. This CDR3 comprises 13 residues. CDR1 and CDR2 from the germline V gene are DFQATT and SNEGSKA (reference sequence). Trimming cost V 1 base and J 3 bases, with 8 bases left between them.

The chain recombines TRBV30 with TRBJ2-5, with 7 bases lining up with TRBD2. J was trimmed by 11 bases and V by 2 bases; bases with no gene match: 11. CDR1 is GTSNPN, CDR2 SVGIG, per germline (reference sequence). CDR3 length: 13 residues. CDR3 sequence: CAWSPPGTKEQYF. The DNA for the CDR3 is TGTGCCTGGAGTCCGCCCGGGACTAAAGAGCAGTACTTC.

The chain carries TRBV7-6 and TRBJ2-1; 7 bases agree with TRBD1. J gave up 4 bases and V 5 bases, and 8 bases lay outside the gene matches. This CDR3 has 15 amino acids. Germline V gene sequence: CDR1 SGHVS, CDR2 FNYEAQ. The CDR3 is CASSRTGFMYNEQFF. The CDR3 bases are TGTGCCAGCAGCCGGACAGGTTTTATGTACAATGAGCAGTTCTTC. Supplemented by reference TRBV7-6 and TRBJ2-1, the full variable domain reads GAGVSQSPRYKVTKRGQDVALRCDPISGHVSLYWYRQALGQGPEFLTYFNYEAQQDKSGLPNDRFSAERPEGSISTLTIQRTEQRDSAMYRCASSRTGFMYNEQFFGPGTRLTVL.

The rearrangement links TRBV29-1 to TRBJ2-4, with D maybe TRBD2 (5 bases). V lost 3 bases to trimming and J lost 13 bases, with 13 bases between them. CDR1 SQVTM and CDR2 ANQGSEA come from the germline V gene. CDR3 size: 11 residues. CDR3 amino acids: CSVEVLGWQYF. The CDR3 nucleotides are TGCAGCGTTGAGGTACTAGGGTGGCAGTACTTC.

The chain's CDR3 is CAISANGKNTEAFF. DNA of the CDR3: TGTGCCATCAGTGCGAACGGGAAAAACACTGAAGCTTTCTTT. The rearrangement joins TRBV10-3 to TRBJ1-1; D ambiguous. The germline V gene encodes CDR1 ENHRY and CDR2 SYGVKD. The CDR3 runs to 14 residues. Trimming removed 4 bases from V and 2 bases from J, with 11 bases in between.

This chain uses TRBV12-3 or TRBV12-4 with TRBJ1-6; D is uncertain. This CDR3 spans 14 amino acids. Between the trimmed V and J ends, which lost 4 bases and 10 bases, there was a span of 14 bases. CDR3: CASSSWQAYSPLHF. The CDR3 nucleotides read TGTGCCAGCAGTTCCTGGCAGGCCTACTCACCCCTCCACTTT.

The CDR3, as DNA: TGCGCCAGCAGCTGGAAAGGGCCACCGGAAGATACGCAGTATTTT. Its protein product is CASSWKGPPEDTQYF. This chain uses TRBV5-1 with TRBJ2-3; unclear D gene. There are 15 residues in the CDR3. Trimming removed 3 bases at V and 5 bases at J, with 16 bases between. Germline CDR1 is SGHRS and CDR2 is YFSETQ.

This clonotype has more than one count but fewer than ten. The J gene is TRBJ2-7, the V gene TRBV7-9, with 12 positions matching TRBD2. Germline CDR1 reads SEHNR; CDR2 reads FQNEAQ (reference sequence). CDR3 size: 16 residues. V gave up 1 base and J gave up 0 bases; unmatched junction bases: 1. CDR3 sequence (DNA): TGTGCCAGCAGCTTAGGGACTAGCGGGACCTCCTACGAGCAGTACTTC. Its translation: CASSLGTSGTSYEQYF.

V gene TRBV11-2 combines with J gene TRBJ2-4, with D tentatively TRBD1 (6 bases). This CDR3 comprises 19 residues. V was pared by 1 base and J by 0 bases, with 19 bases between. CDR1 SGHAT and CDR2 FQNNGV come from the germline V gene. The CDR3 protein is CASSLGMLTGGVAKNIQYF. CDR3 nucleotides: TGTGCCAGCAGCTTAGGGATGTTGACAGGTGGGGTAGCCAAAAACATTCAGTACTTC.

The rearrangement links TRBV7-9 to TRBJ2-1, with D tentatively TRBD2 (6 bases). CDR1 is SEHNR, CDR2 FQNEAQ, per germline (reference sequence). The CDR3 spans 15 residues. Trimming left V 2 bases short and J 7 bases short, with 15 bases between. CDR3 nucleotides: TGTGCCAGCAGCTTAAGACTAGATTCGTTTAATGAGCAGTTCTTC. Its protein is CASSLRLDSFNEQFF. Filled out from reference TRBV7-9 and TRBJ2-1, the complete variable domain reads DTGVSQNPRHKITKRGQNVTFRCDPISEHNRLYWYRQTLGQGPEFLTYFQNEAQLEKSRLLSDRFSAERPKGSFSTLEIQRTEQGDSAMYLCASSLRLDSFNEQFFGPGTRLTVL.

The chain couples TRBV15 to TRBJ2-7; weak D call: TRBD2 (5 bases). Germline CDR1 and CDR2: LNHNV and YYDKDF (reference sequence). This CDR3 is 16 amino acids long. Trimming removed 0 bases at V and 1 base at J, with 13 bases between. The CDR3 DNA sequence: TGTGCCACCAGCAGAGATTTCGGAGGCGCGTCCTACGAGCAGTACTTC. This codes for CATSRDFGGASYEQYF.

This clonotype turned up a few times. The genes are TRBV14 and TRBJ2-1; 7 bases align to TRBD2. Trimming took 4 bases from V and 1 from J; bases not matched to a gene: 7. The length of the CDR3 is 16 residues. From germline, CDR1 is SGHDN and CDR2 FVKESK. The CDR3 nucleotides are TGTGCCAGCAGCCCGACTAGCTGGGTTTCCTACAATGAGCAGTTCTTC. Amino acids: CASSPTSWVSYNEQFF.

This sequence joins TRBV4-1 and TRBJ2-7; D might be TRBD1 (5 bases). In germline, CDR1 is MGHRA, CDR2 YSYEKL. V lost 4 bases, J lost 5 bases, and 18 bases lay in between. The CDR3 has 15 amino acids. The CDR3 nucleotides read TGCGCCAGCAGCCCACTGGGTCAGGGAAGGGACGAGCAGTACTTC. It translates to CASSPLGQGRDEQYF.

This clonotype was found once. This chain uses TRBV4-1 with TRBJ1-2, with TRBD1 matching over 8 bases. V was clipped by 1 base and J by 2 bases; unmatched bases: 12. Germline CDR1 MGHRA, CDR2 YSYEKL. The CDR3 has 18 residues. CDR3 sequence: CASSQGRQGRKGNYGYTF. CDR3 in DNA: TGCGCCAGCAGCCAAGGTCGACAGGGGAGGAAAGGGAACTATGGCTACACCTTC.

This sequence joins TRBV6-4 and TRBJ2-1; a weak D match, TRBD2 (5 bases). The J call may be wrong; the DNA end is better matched by TRBJ2-7. This CDR3 region has 17 residues. Germline V CDR1 and CDR2: MRHNA, SNTAGT. The CDR3 nucleotides read TGTGCCAGCAGTGTTTCGGGGTTCCCCTCCTCCTACAATGAGCAGTACTTC. This sequence encodes CASSVSGFPSSYNEQYF.

There are many counts of this clonotype. J is TRBJ2-3 and V is TRBV29-1, with D possibly called TRBD1 or TRBD2 (7 bases each). The germline gives CDR1 SQVTM, CDR2 ANQGSEA. The CDR3 runs 13 residues. V was cut by 7 bases and J by 3 bases, with 14 bases left in between. The CDR3 spells CSANQGGTDTQYF. The CDR3 nucleotides read TGCAGCGCAAACCAGGGGGGGACAGATACGCAGTATTTT.

The V gene is TRBV15, the J gene TRBJ2-2; D is possibly TRBD2 (7 bases). The CDR3 has 15 residues. Germline CDR1 is LNHNV and CDR2 is YYDKDF (reference sequence). Trimming took 4 bases from V and 5 from J, leaving 14 bases between them. CDR3 nucleotide sequence: TGTGCCACCAGCACGGGGGGCTTGGGTACCGGGGAGCTGTTTTTT. Amino acid sequence: CATSTGGLGTGELFF.

The chain links TRBV30 to TRBJ2-5; 7 nucleotides match TRBD1. Germline CDR1 reads GTSNPN; CDR2 reads SVGIG (reference sequence). This CDR3 spans 14 amino acids. V trimming: 3 bases; J trimming: 2 bases; junction bases outside the gene matches: 6. CDR3 sequence: CAWSDDRAQETQYF. Here the CDR3 DNA reads TGTGCCTGGAGCGACGACAGGGCGCAAGAGACCCAGTACTTC.

A note on this clonotype: Compared with germline, one end of the junction differs, possibly owing to a read error. The gene calls are TRBV4-1 and TRBJ1-4; D ambiguous. Germline CDR1 and CDR2: MGHRA and YSYEKL. The CDR3 contains 13 residues. This CDR3 reads CASSDRTTEKLFF. The CDR3 DNA follows: TGCGCCAGCAGCGACCGGACTACTGAAAAACTGTTTTTT.

This clonotype was recorded a few times. The gene calls are TRBV10-2 and TRBJ2-1; D not certain. CDR1 and CDR2 from the germline V gene are WSHSY and SAAADI. This CDR3 spans 15 amino acids. V was pared by 10 bases and J by 3 bases, with 19 bases between. The CDR3 here is CATRKDEQDYNEQFF. CDR3 coding DNA: TGCGCCACCCGAAAGGATGAGCAGGACTACAATGAGCAGTTCTTC.

V is TRBV4-1 and J is TRBJ1-6; D remains unclear. V was cut by 0 bases and J by 0 bases, with 12 bases left in between. Germline lookup yields CDR1 MGHRA and CDR2 YSYEKL. The CDR3 is 18 residues long. CDR3 amino acids: CASSQDPPKGSYNSPLHF. CDR3 sequence (DNA): TGCGCCAGCAGCCAAGACCCCCCTAAGGGCTCCTATAATTCACCCCTCCACTTT.

This clonotype was observed a few times. This sequence joins TRBV29-1 and TRBJ2-1, with a tentative D call TRBD1 (6 bases). Germline V gives CDR1 SQVTM, CDR2 ANQGSEA. This CDR3 is 11 amino acids long. Here the CDR3 reads CTGATYNEQFF. DNA for the CDR3: TGCACAGGGGCTACCTACAATGAGCAGTTCTTC.

V and J are TRBV6-5 and TRBJ2-1; 7 bases fit TRBD1. Germline V CDR1 and CDR2: MNHEY, SVGAGI. The length of the CDR3 is 14 residues. V lost 0 bases, J lost 8 bases, and 4 bases stayed unmatched. CDR3 residues: CASSYSNRGYEQFF. The CDR3 coding sequence is TGTGCCAGCAGTTACTCGAACAGGGGTTATGAGCAGTTCTTC.